The clone carrying this TCR beta chain was counted only a few times. Its cognate antigen is unknown. This sample is drawn from a study of regulatory T cells in long-lasting Graves disease. General study findings and limits: More public clonotypes were shared by persistent patients (around 3,000) than by new patients (around 990). Persistent disease samples used TRBV28, TRBJ1-2 and TRBJ2-5 preferentially. Persistent Graves' patients possessed reduced TCR diversity relative to recently diagnosed ones.

This sample's time point: persistent/refractory GD, antithyroid drugs over 5 years with positive TRAb. From PBMCs, RNA was extracted and then used to make the TCR library. V was clipped by 1 base and J by 5 bases, with 7 bases between them. Per the germline V gene, CDR1 is LNHNV and CDR2 is YYDKDF (reference sequence). There are 13 residues in the CDR3. In building TCR beta libraries, iRepertoire HTBI primers were used together with Arm-PCR of CDR3 regions. One entry per CDR3 protein, called by TCRdb with MiXCR from the multiplex PCR reads. Of around 400,000 distinct CDR3 sequences listed, about a quarter are singletons.

The V gene is TRBV15, the J gene TRBJ2-3; D not certain. The sample here was peripheral blood mononuclear cells (PBMCs), taken when the disease was refractory, from a patient treated with antithyroid drugs. This sequence was found in a female donor with Graves disease. CDR3 protein: CATSRVSGDTQYF. The CDR3 DNA reads TGTGCCACCAGCAGAGTTTCAGGAGATACGCAGTATTTT.